This T cell receptor (beta chain) is from a study of blood T cell repertoires in COVID-19 (TCRdb year 2020). A note on the overall study: The collaborator samples originated in the United States, Italy and Spain and spanned the acute and convalescent phases of COVID-19. The repertoires were released in a freely available public database meant as a resource for research on the immune response to SARS-CoV-2. Deeply sampled blood TCRbeta repertoires from subjects exposed to, actively infected with, or recovered from COVID-19 were included in the dataset. The prospective study material was composed of cDNA or gDNA derived from T cells, B-cell-depleted T cells, or PBMCs. Where available, HLA class I and class II types were obtained from metadata supplied by the sample provider rather than from assay-based typing. The sample metadata nearly always contained a de-identified subject ID, COVID-19 status, age in years and sex. Samples came from the ongoing ImmuneRACE study (first 160 participants) plus 1,254 subjects from 6 global collaborators.

The paper's findings and limits, for the study overall: The amount of clinical and demographic metadata varied by source and participant and was provided uncurated.

TCRbeta CDR3 regions were amplified from genomic DNA by means of the immunoSEQ Assay, a bias-controlled multiplex PCR. The study's processing was this. Nucleated cell counts per sample were estimated from amplification of reference gene primers within the assay. To quantify the absolute abundance of each unique TCRbeta CDR3 rearrangement, sequence reads were collapsed and filtered. For each sample, productive Simpson clonality was calculated as the square root of Simpson's diversity index over productive rearrangements. TCRdb limited this immuneACCESS table to in-frame rearrangements with V and J called. A share of clones is missing; checked studies link under half to unresolved V genes, and the rest is unexplained. Clone size and the V and J calls come from that table; the DNA yielded D and trimming. In this sample the table shows just under 45,000 clones, around four fifths of which occur a single time. Around 44% of the sample is taken by the ten largest.

Whole blood was collected in K2EDTA tubes by collaborating institutions according to the institutions' own protocols. For TCRbeta analysis, collaborators shipped samples in one of three forms: frozen whole blood, isolated PBMCs, or DNA extracted from either of those sample types. Concerning this clone: Its antigen specificity is not known. No base-level quality is on record; no much larger clone is a single base apart.

Specimen: peripheral blood. The sequence came from a human donor in a cohort sampled during active COVID-19.

Here is the DNA: TGCGCCAGCAGCTTGTTTTCAGGGCCCTACGAGCAGTACGTC. This sequence encodes CASSLFSGPYEQYV. This chain is built from TRBV5-1 and TRBJ2-7; TRBD1 is a weak D gene call, 5 bases matching. Via the germline V gene, CDR1 is SGHRS and CDR2 YFSETQ. V is reduced by 1 base and J by 2 bases, leaving a spacing of 10 bases between them. The CDR3 contains 14 residues, cysteine and valine counted. Only the CDR3 DNA is retained, 42 bases long and in frame from the first base.